Listed below are T cell receptor beta chains from one sample, sequenced in a study of identical twins. TCRdb re-called the 5' RACE reads with MiXCR, one entry per CDR3 protein. The table lists under 900,000 distinct CDR3 sequences, roughly 18% of them singletons. This same sample was also taken into another study, of T cells expressing NK-cell markers.

Sequences were obtained from PBMCs. The receptors were gathered from a woman under 30 in good health. CDR3s include the opening cysteine and the closing phenylalanine or tryptophan. The order of the fields is D gene, V gene, J gene, clone size, CDR3 DNA, CDR3 protein. D genes are given only for firm matches. Rows give clone size only sometimes, using once, few, many, or a class for an expanded clone.

TRBD2	TRBV7-8	TRBJ2-3	few	TGTGCCAGCAGCTTAGAAGCGGGGACGGATACGCAGTATTTT	CASSLEAGTDTQYF
TRBD1	TRBV10-3	TRBJ2-7	-	TGTGCCATCTTGGGACAGGGTTCCGAGCAGTACTTC	CAILGQGSEQYF
-	TRBV24-1	TRBJ2-2	-	TGTGCCACCAGTGATTTATCCGGGGAGCTGTTTTTT	CATSDLSGELFF
TRBD2	TRBV20-1	TRBJ2-1	many	TGCAGTGCTAGACTAGCGGACAATGAGCAGTTCTTC	CSARLADNEQFF
-	TRBV5-5	TRBJ2-5	-	TGTGCCAGCAGCTGGGACTGGGAAGAGACCCAGTACTTC	CASSWDWEETQYF
TRBD1	TRBV10-3	TRBJ2-6	-	TGTGCCATCAGTGAGGGGACAGGGGGACGGGTCAACGTCCTGACTTTC	CAISEGTGGRVNVLTF
TRBD2	TRBV6-1	TRBJ2-3	-	TGTGCCAGTTCGGGGGGTCTGGAAGTAAATACGCAGTATTTT	CASSGGLEVNTQYF
-	TRBV7-9	TRBJ2-2	-	TGTGCCAGCCTAACAGCGAACACCGGGGAGCTGTTTTTT	CASLTANTGELFF
-	TRBV7-9	TRBJ1-5	-	TGTGCCAGCAGCTTAGACGGTAATCCCCAGCATTTT	CASSLDGNPQHF
TRBD2	TRBV20-1	TRBJ2-1	few	TGCAGTGCTAGTGGGGTCGTAGCGGGAGTTGGCAATGAGCAGTTCTTC	CSASGVVAGVGNEQFF
-	TRBV29-1	TRBJ2-3	-	TGCAGCAGTTGGCATCGTATTCCAGATACGCAGTATTTT	CSSWHRIPDTQYF
-	TRBV29-1	TRBJ1-2	-	TGCAGCGTTGACGACTACACCTTC	CSVDDYTF
TRBD2	TRBV6-2/TRBV6-3	TRBJ2-3	-	TGTGCCAGCAGTCGGACTAGCGGGGGGCAGTATTTT	CASSRTSGGQYF
-	TRBV6-1	TRBJ2-3	few	TGTGCCGCCCAAGCTCTAGGGGGCACAGATACGCAGTATTTT	CAAQALGGTDTQYF
-	TRBV20-1	TRBJ1-1	many	TGCAGTGCTAGAGAATCGGGTCGGGAGTACACTGAAGCTTTCTTT	CSARESGREYTEAFF
-	TRBV5-1	TRBJ1-6	-	TGCGCCAGCAGCTTGGTAGGGGATAATTCACCCCTCCACTTT	CASSLVGDNSPLHF
TRBD2	TRBV20-1	TRBJ2-2	few	TGCAGTGCTAGAGGACTAGCGGGATCCACCGGGGAGCTGTTTTTT	CSARGLAGSTGELFF
TRBD2	TRBV5-4	TRBJ2-1	-	TGTGCCAGCAGCTTGGTGGCGGGAGGACCCTACTACAATGAGCAGTTCTTC	CASSLVAGGPYYNEQFF
-	TRBV11-1	TRBJ2-5	few	TGTGCCAGCAGCCGAGAGCAAAGGGAGACCCAGTACTTC	CASSREQRETQYF
-	TRBV20-1	TRBJ2-3	few	TGCAGTGCTAGAGCGGGCGGACTCACAGATACGCAGTATTTT	CSARAGGLTDTQYF
TRBD2	TRBV20-1	TRBJ2-1	-	TGCAGTGGTACTAGCGGTTGGGGCAATGAGCAGTTCTTC	CSGTSGWGNEQFF
-	TRBV6-1	TRBJ2-3	few	TGTGCCAGCATGAGCGGCACAGATACGCAGTATTTT	CASMSGTDTQYF
TRBD1	TRBV29-1	TRBJ2-7	-	TGCAGCGTTGCTTGGACAGGGTACGAGCAGTACTTC	CSVAWTGYEQYF
-	TRBV6-5	TRBJ2-1	few	TGTGCCAGCAGTTCACCCCACCGGAACAATGAGCAGTTCTTC	CASSSPHRNNEQFF
-	TRBV3-1	TRBJ2-2	few	TGTGCCAGCAGCCACCACTTGACCGGGGAGCTGTTTTTT	CASSHHLTGELFF
TRBD2	TRBV5-5	TRBJ2-3	-	TGTGCCAGCAGCTTGAATTTACTAGCGCTGAGCACAGATACGCAGTATTTT	CASSLNLLALSTDTQYF
-	TRBV10-2	TRBJ2-2	few	TGCGCTGTTCCCCAGCTGTTTTTT	CAVPQLFF
-	TRBV7-2	TRBJ2-2	few	TGTGCCAGCCGCCCAGGCCAGCTTTCGAGCGGGGAGCTGTTTTTT	CASRPGQLSSGELFF
-	TRBV20-1	TRBJ2-7	-	TGCAGTGCTTTCGCCGGGACAACTTTCTCCTACGAGCAGTACTTC	CSAFAGTTFSYEQYF
TRBD2	TRBV4-2	TRBJ2-1	-	TGTGCCAGCAGCCAAGAAGGAGTAGCGGGGGGGATTTCGAGCTCCTACAATGAGCAGTTCTTC	CASSQEGVAGGISSSYNEQFF
TRBD2	TRBV12-3/TRBV12-4	TRBJ2-5	few	TGTGCCAGCAGTCCGGTAGCGGGGCGAGCGGGGGAGACCCAGTACTTC	CASSPVAGRAGETQYF
TRBD1	TRBV5-1	TRBJ1-6	few	TGCGCCAGCAATAAGGACAGGGGATCACCCCTCCACTTT	CASNKDRGSPLHF
-	TRBV7-3	TRBJ2-7	-	TGTGCCAGCAGCGCCACTATCGGGGGCGAGCAGTACTTC	CASSATIGGEQYF
TRBD2	TRBV20-1	TRBJ2-3	many	TGCAGTGCTAGGCCCTTGACTAGCGGGGCTGGAGATACGCAGTATTTT	CSARPLTSGAGDTQYF
-	TRBV5-1	TRBJ2-5	few	TGCGCCAGCAGCTTACCAGCGACAGCCTGGGAGACCCAGTACTTC	CASSLPATAWETQYF
-	TRBV7-3	TRBJ2-3	few	TGTGCCAGCAGCCGCTTCTCGGGCACAGATACGCAGTATTTT	CASSRFSGTDTQYF
-	TRBV10-3	TRBJ2-1	-	TGTGCCATCAGTGCTGCTCGAGAGGTAGCCATAGCGCGTGAGCAGTTCTTC	CAISAAREVAIAREQFF
-	TRBV6-5	TRBJ2-7	few	TGTGCCAGCAGTTACGGAGGGCCAAGGTTCTACGAGCAGTACTTC	CASSYGGPRFYEQYF
TRBD2	TRBV20-1	TRBJ2-1	-	TGCAGTGCTAGTAAGCGGGGCTCCTACAATGAGCAGTTCTTC	CSASKRGSYNEQFF
-	TRBV7-9	TRBJ2-3	-	TGTGCCAGCAGATTCGCAGGGGTCTCCACAGATACGCAGTATTTT	CASRFAGVSTDTQYF
-	TRBV7-2	TRBJ2-1	-	TGTGCCAGCAGCTTGGGGGTAGGGCGGGATGAGCAGTTCTTC	CASSLGVGRDEQFF
-	TRBV18	TRBJ1-1	-	TGTGCCAGCTCACCAGATGCGTTAGTCATGAACACTGAAGCTTTCTTT	CASSPDALVMNTEAFF
TRBD2	TRBV12-3/TRBV12-4	TRBJ2-1	many	TGTGCCAGCGGAAACAGCGGGGTAGGGAGTGAGCAGTTCTTC	CASGNSGVGSEQFF
-	TRBV6-1	TRBJ2-1	many	TGTGCCAGCAGTGAAGCTTGGCGGAACAATGAGCAGTTCTTC	CASSEAWRNNEQFF
TRBD1	TRBV5-1	TRBJ2-7	-	TGCGCCAGCAGCTGGATCCCCGGGACAGGGTTGGCCGAGCAGTACTTC	CASSWIPGTGLAEQYF
TRBD2	TRBV5-1	TRBJ2-3	-	TGCGCCAGCAGCTTGGGACTAGCGGGAGGAACCACCACAGATACGCAGTATTTT	CASSLGLAGGTTTDTQYF
-	TRBV20-1	TRBJ1-1	-	TGCAACCCCCACGGAGGAAACACTGAAGCTTTCTTT	CNPHGGNTEAFF
-	TRBV4-1	TRBJ2-7	few	TGCGCCAGCAGCCAAGATCGAACGGCGGTATACGAGCAGTACTTC	CASSQDRTAVYEQYF
-	TRBV7-2	TRBJ1-1	-	TGTGCCAGCAGCTGGAAGGACGGCTCGAACACTGAAGCTTTCTTT	CASSWKDGSNTEAFF
TRBD1	TRBV12-3/TRBV12-4	TRBJ2-5	-	TGTGCCAGCAGTACACGGGACAGACCGTTGGAGACCCAGTACTTC	CASSTRDRPLETQYF